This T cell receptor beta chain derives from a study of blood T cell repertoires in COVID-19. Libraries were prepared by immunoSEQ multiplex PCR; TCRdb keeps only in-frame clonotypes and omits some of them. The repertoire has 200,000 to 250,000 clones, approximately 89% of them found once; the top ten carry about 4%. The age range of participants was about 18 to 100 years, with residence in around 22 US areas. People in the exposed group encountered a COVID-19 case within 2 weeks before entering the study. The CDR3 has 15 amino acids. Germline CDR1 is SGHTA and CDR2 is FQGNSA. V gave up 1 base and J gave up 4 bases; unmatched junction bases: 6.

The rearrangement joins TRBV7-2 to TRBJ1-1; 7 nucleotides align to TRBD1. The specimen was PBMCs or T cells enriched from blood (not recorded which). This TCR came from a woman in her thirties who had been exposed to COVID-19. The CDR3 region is CASSLVSGGSTEAFF. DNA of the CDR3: TGTGCCAGCAGCTTAGTGTCAGGGGGGAGCACTGAAGCTTTCTTT.